The entry below gives a single T cell receptor (beta chain) sequence along with its context. Germline CDR1 and CDR2: SGHTA and FQGNSA. V was trimmed by 1 base and J by 3 bases, leaving 13 bases between them. This CDR3 has 16 amino acids. The data belong to a study of blood T cell repertoires in COVID-19. Study as a whole: The origin of the acute and convalescent COVID-19 samples was the United States, Italy and Spain.

Per the original methods: Nucleated cell number was recorded as an estimate derived from reference gene primer amplification. The table came from immunoSEQ multiplex PCR; TCRdb's copy has only in-frame clones and leaves some out. Clone size and V and J calls were adopted from that table, with D and trimming inferred from the DNA. This table holds 200,000 to 250,000 clones, around 80% found once. Sequencing used peripheral blood. The V gene is TRBV7-2, the J gene TRBJ1-5, with D uncertain. The TCR comes from a human donor in a cohort sampled during active COVID-19. CDR3 amino acids: CASSLELHRPNQPQHF. The CDR3, as DNA: TGTGCCAGCAGCTTAGAATTACACAGACCCAATCAGCCCCAGCATTTT.